These T cell receptor beta chains were read from a single sample in a study of OX40 agonist ivuxolimab in advanced cancers. The assay was immunoSEQ multiplex PCR, and TCRdb's table has in-frame clones only and misses some. The profile shows roughly 64,000 clones, roughly 87% of them singletons. This sample comprised CD4+ or CD8+ T cells sorted from blood, obtained in a trial of the OX40 agonist ivuxolimab. These receptors all stem from an adult with an advanced solid tumor such as melanoma, head and neck, liver or kidney cancer. Both conserved end residues are part of each CDR3. The D gene is left open where the match is weak. Clone sizes are given selectively: once, few, many, or a class where the clone is expanded.

cdr3_aa j_call d_call clone_size v_call
CASSEGASSNQPQHF TRBJ1-5 NA NA TRBV2
CASSFPDRGTYEQYF TRBJ2-7 TRBD1 few TRBV28
CASSIGSGSKEAFF TRBJ1-1 NA NA TRBV19
CASSRGDSGYGYTF TRBJ1-2 TRBD1 NA TRBV5-1
CASSSPGQGRTGELFF TRBJ2-2 TRBD1 NA TRBV7-9
CASSIRQTDTQYF TRBJ2-3 NA once TRBV7-3
CASSLTQGGLTDTQYF TRBJ2-3 NA NA TRBV7-3
CAISSRMIKDEKLFF TRBJ1-4 NA NA TRBV10-3
CASSLAGEITDTQYF TRBJ2-3 NA NA TRBV11-3
CASSVGSQGVNTIYF TRBJ1-3 NA NA TRBV9
CASSEQGSTDTQYF TRBJ2-3 NA NA TRBV6-1
CAISGQGEHETQYF TRBJ2-5 TRBD1 few TRBV10-3
CASSLGTGSGNTIYF TRBJ1-3 TRBD1 NA TRBV5-1
CASSLGTTRDF TRBJ2-3 NA NA TRBV5-1
CASSRTGGTGELFF TRBJ2-2 TRBD1 NA TRBV28
CASSPDSSYGYTF TRBJ1-2 NA few TRBV5-5
CASRRTGQGNYGYTF TRBJ1-2 TRBD1 NA TRBV7-9
CASSADRLEAFF TRBJ1-1 NA NA TRBV19
CASSSRTNYEQYF TRBJ2-7 NA NA TRBV5-1
CASSASSVATNEQFF TRBJ2-1 NA NA TRBV9
CAWSATGRQETQYF TRBJ2-5 NA NA TRBV30
CASSDGQGIVTEAFF TRBJ1-1 TRBD1 NA TRBV25-1
CASSVMETQYF TRBJ2-5 NA NA TRBV6-5
CASSPGGAGANSYEQYF TRBJ2-7 TRBD2 NA TRBV5-1
CASSIEGNYGYTF TRBJ1-2 NA NA TRBV19
CASRAAGSRTDTQYF TRBJ2-3 NA few TRBV2
CASSSQGASTGELFF TRBJ2-2 TRBD1 NA TRBV27
CASKPGLADNEQFF TRBJ2-1 TRBD2 NA TRBV28
CASSLRGSRGYF TRBJ2-7 TRBD1 NA TRBV13
CSVYKGHNEQFF TRBJ2-1 NA NA TRBV29-1
CASSQEPSYLSYEQYF TRBJ2-7 NA NA TRBV4-1
CASSEEQGQNMNTEAFF TRBJ1-1 NA NA TRBV6-1
CASSLRQGGGTEAFF TRBJ1-1 TRBD1 NA TRBV6-1
CASSEYGRNTEAFF TRBJ1-1 NA NA TRBV25-1
CASNLPRQGPDTQYF TRBJ2-3 TRBD1 NA TRBV28
CASSMVRERPGELFF TRBJ2-2 NA NA TRBV19